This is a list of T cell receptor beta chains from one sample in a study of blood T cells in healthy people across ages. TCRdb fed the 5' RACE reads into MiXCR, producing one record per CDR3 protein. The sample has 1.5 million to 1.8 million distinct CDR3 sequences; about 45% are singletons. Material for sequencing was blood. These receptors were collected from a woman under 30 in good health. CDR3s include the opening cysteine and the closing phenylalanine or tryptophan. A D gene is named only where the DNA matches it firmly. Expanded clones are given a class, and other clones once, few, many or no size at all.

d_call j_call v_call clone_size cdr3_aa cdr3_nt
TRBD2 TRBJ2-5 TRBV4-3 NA CASSQEVAGGRETQYF TGCGCCAGCAGCCAAGAAGTAGCGGGGGGAAGAGAGACCCAGTACTTC
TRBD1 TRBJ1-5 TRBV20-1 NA CSARGQLPNQPQHF TGCAGTGCCCGGGGACAGCTCCCCAATCAGCCCCAGCATTTT
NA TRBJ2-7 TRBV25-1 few CASMLALGEQYF TGTGCCAGCATGCTAGCGCTCGGCGAGCAGTACTTC
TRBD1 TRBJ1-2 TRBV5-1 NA CASSTPMGQGSNYGYTF TGCGCCAGCAGCACCCCTATGGGACAGGGGTCGAACTATGGCTACACCTTC
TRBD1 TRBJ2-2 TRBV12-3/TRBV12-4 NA CASRRTGPTGELFF TGTGCCAGCAGACGGACAGGTCCCACCGGGGAGCTGTTTTTT
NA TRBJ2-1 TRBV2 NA CASNRYSYNEQFF TGTGCCAGCAACAGATACTCCTACAATGAGCAGTTCTTC
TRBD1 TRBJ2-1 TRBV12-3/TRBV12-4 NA CASSRTGPYNEQFF TGTGCCAGCAGTAGGACAGGGCCCTACAATGAGCAGTTCTTC
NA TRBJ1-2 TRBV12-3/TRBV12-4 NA CASSFAVPNYGYTF TGTGCCAGCAGTTTTGCAGTTCCGAACTATGGCTACACCTTC
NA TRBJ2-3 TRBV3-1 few CASSLGVIGTDTQYF TGTGCCAGCAGCCTAGGGGTTATCGGCACAGATACGCAGTATTTT
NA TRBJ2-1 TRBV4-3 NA CASSQDRSFPGRFF TGCGCCAGCAGCCAAGATCGGAGCTTCCCTGGACGGTTCTTC
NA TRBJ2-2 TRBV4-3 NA CASSQELNAGELFF TGCGCCAGCAGCCAAGAATTGAACGCCGGGGAGCTGTTTTTT
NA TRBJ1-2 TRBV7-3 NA CASSSTGPGDYGYTF TGTGCCAGCAGCTCCACAGGTCCCGGGGACTATGGCTACACCTTC
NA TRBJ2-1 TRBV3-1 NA CASSQGSTGDNEKFF TGTGCCAGCAGCCAAGGTTCGACTGGGGACAATGAGAAGTTCTTC
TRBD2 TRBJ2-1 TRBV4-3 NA CASSLHHLTSGGRNEQFF TGCGCCAGCAGCTTACACCACTTGACTAGCGGGGGGCGTAATGAGCAGTTCTTC